This T cell receptor (beta chain) originates from a study of T-cell reconstitution after alpha-beta-depleted transplantation in children (dated by TCRdb to about 2016). Study-level background: Using TCR repertoire profiling, the study quantitatively followed how T-cell immune reconstitution unfolded in children after TCRalphabeta/CD19-depleted allogeneic hematopoietic cell transplantation.

Deletion took 3 bases off V and 2 bases off J, with a span of 11 bases between the germline ends. Taken from cysteine to phenylalanine, the CDR3 has 14 residues. Only CDR3 DNA remains: 42 bases, in frame from the first base. The germline V gene supplies CDR1 KGHSH and CDR2 LQKENI. Study-wide conclusions, independent of this receptor: Over the following months the frequencies of hyperexpanded clones went down, and after one year T-cell counts and TCRbeta diversity were mostly credited to newly produced T cells. The high TCRbeta diversity at day 60 in some patients was ascribed to recipient T cells and intrathymic progenitors that had survived conditioning. About two months after transplant, the apparently early recovery of alphabetaT-cell counts reportedly depended on just several hundred clones that had expanded rapidly and came from non-depleted graft cells.

The sample's treatment or condition, from its label and the paper: allogeneic hematopoietic cell transplantation with graft depleted of TCRalphabeta T cells and CD19 B cells. The transplant recipients were children given TCRalphabeta/CD19-depleted allogeneic hematopoietic cell grafts. The library was obtained by PCR. The data were produced on an Illumina HiSeq 2500. TCR libraries were prepared with molecular barcoding, using unique molecular identifiers to normalize TCRbeta repertoire quantification. The raw public data were reprocessed by TCRdb itself: fastp quality trimming at Q25, MiXCR clonotype calling, in-frame beta chains only. Rows merge per CDR3 protein into single entries with the most common DNA and genes. The sample table holds 450,000 to 550,000 distinct CDR3 sequences, of which about an eighth were seen once. The top ten clonotypes cover approximately 14% of the sample. Turning to this clonotype: What antigen it recognizes has not been identified. No qualities accompany the bases; no much larger clone lies one base away.

The sequence came from a female patient between 2 and 15 years old who had a stem cell transplant for aplastic anemia, so the T cells may come from the graft donor. The sample in question was PBMCs, mostly from graft donor cells, obtained 180 days after TCRalphabeta/CD19-depleted stem cell transplant. The chain joins TRBV18 to TRBJ2-7; TRBD1 could be the D gene, as 5 bases match. DNA sequence: TGTGCCAGCTCACCGGCCGGACATCCCTACGAGCAGTACTTC. Translated, it gives CASSPAGHPYEQYF.